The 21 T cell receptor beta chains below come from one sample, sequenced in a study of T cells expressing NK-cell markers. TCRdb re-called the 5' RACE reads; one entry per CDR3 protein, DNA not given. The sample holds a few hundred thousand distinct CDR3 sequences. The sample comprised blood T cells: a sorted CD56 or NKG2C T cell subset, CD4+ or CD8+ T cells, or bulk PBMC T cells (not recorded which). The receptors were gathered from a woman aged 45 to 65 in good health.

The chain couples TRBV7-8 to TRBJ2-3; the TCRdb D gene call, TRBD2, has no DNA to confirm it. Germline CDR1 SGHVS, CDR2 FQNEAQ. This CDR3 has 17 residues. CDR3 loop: CASSPPWTSVSTDTQYF.

The CDR3 loop is CSARDPGQGPDIQYF. The gene calls are TRBV20-1 and TRBJ2-4; the D call of TRBD1 rests on TCRdb alone, since no DNA is present to check it. The CDR3 length is 15 residues. The germline gives CDR1 DFQATT, CDR2 SNEGSKA (reference sequence).

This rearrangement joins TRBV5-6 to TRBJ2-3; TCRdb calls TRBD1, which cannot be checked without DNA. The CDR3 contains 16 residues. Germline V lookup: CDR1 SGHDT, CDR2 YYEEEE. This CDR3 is CASSSGSGTARDTQYF.

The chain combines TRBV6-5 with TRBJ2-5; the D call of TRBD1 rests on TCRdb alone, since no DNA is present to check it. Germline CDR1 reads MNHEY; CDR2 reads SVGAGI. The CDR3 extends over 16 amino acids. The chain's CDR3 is CASSSAGRGPKETQYF.

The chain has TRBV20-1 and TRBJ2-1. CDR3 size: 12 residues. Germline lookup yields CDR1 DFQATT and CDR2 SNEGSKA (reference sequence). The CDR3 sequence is CSARVLFDEQFF.

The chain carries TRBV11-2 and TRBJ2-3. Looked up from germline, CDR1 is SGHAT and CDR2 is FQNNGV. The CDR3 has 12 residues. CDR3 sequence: CASSLATDTQYF.

The CDR3 loop reads CSARGGRATDTQYF. V usage is TRBV20-1 and J usage is TRBJ2-3; TCRdb selects TRBD2, and the lack of DNA leaves this call unchecked. This CDR3 comprises 14 residues. Germline values: CDR1 DFQATT, CDR2 SNEGSKA (reference sequence).

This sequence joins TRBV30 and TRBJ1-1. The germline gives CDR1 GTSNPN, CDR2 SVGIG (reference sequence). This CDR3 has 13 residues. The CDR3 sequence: CAWSPRGNTEAFF.

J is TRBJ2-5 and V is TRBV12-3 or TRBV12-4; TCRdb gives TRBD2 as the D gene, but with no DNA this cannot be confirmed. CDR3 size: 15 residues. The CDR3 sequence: CASSLLAGEQETQYF.

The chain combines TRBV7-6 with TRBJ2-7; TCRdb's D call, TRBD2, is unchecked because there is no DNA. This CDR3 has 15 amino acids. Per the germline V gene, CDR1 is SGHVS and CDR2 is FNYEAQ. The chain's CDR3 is CASSRRVLAVYEQYF.

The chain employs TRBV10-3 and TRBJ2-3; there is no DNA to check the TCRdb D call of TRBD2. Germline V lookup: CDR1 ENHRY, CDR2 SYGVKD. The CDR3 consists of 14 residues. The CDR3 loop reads CAIRLSGITDTQYF.

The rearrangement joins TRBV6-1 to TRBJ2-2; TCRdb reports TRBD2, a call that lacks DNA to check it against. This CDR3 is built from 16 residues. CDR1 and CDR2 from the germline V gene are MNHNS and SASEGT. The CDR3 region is CASKLAGVANTGELFF.

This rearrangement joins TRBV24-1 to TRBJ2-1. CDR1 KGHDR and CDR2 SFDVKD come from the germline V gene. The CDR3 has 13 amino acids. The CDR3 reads CATSDLRQLEQFF.

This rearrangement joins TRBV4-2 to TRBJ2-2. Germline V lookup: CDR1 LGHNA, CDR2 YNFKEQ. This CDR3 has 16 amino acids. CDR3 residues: CASTPETNVNTGELFF.

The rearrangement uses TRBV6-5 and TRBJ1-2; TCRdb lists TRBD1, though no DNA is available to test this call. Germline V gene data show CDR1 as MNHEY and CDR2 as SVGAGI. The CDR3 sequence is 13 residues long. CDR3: CASSNGGFGGYTF.

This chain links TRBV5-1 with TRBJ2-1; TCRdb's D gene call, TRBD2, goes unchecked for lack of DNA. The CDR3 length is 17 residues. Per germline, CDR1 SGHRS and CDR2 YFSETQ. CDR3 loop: CASRYGAGGLFYNEQFF. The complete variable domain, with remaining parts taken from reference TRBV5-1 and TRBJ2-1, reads KAGVTQTPRYLIKTRGQQVTLSCSPISGHRSVSWYQQTPGQGLQFLFEYFSETQRNKGNFPGRFSGRQFSNSRSEMNVSTLELGDSALYLCASRYGAGGLFYNEQFFGPGTRLTVL.

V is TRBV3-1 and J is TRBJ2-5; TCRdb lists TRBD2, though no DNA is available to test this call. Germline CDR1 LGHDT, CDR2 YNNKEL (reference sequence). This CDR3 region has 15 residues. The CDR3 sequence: CASSQGSSGQETQYF.

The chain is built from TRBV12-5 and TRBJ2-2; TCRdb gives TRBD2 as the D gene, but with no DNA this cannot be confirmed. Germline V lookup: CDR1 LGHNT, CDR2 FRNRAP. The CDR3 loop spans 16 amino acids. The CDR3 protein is CASGLVLGGVTGELFF.

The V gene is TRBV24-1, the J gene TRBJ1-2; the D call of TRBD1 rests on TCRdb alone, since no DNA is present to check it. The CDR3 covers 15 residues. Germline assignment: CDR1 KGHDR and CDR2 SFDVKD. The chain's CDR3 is CATSDPGQENYGYTF.

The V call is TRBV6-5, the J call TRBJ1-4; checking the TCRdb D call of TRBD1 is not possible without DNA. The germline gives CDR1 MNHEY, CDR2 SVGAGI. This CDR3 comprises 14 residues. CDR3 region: CASSPGLQPEKLFF.

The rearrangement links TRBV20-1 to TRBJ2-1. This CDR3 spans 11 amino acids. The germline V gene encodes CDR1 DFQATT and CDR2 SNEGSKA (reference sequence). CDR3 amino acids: CSARVTASEFF.